What follows describes a single TCR beta chain. The data stem from a study of blood T cell repertoires in COVID-19. Whole-study context: Researchers got acute and convalescent COVID-19 samples from the United States, Italy and Spain. The analysed material was cDNA or gDNA that came from T cells, B-cell-depleted T cells, or PBMCs.

In the authors' methods: Estimates of nucleated cell counts were drawn from the amplification of reference gene primers. Data came from immunoSEQ multiplex PCR; TCRdb stores just in-frame clones and leaves some out. The V and J calls and clone size were taken over from that table, and D and trimming were inferred from the DNA. The sample carries about 200,000 clones, 70% to 85% recorded once. Germline lookup yields CDR1 LGHNT and CDR2 FRNRAP. This CDR3 contains 13 residues. V dropped 4 bases and J dropped 2 bases, with 8 bases sitting between them. The clonotype was recovered from a human donor in a cohort sampled during active COVID-19. This chain uses TRBV12-5 with TRBJ1-1; TRBD1 might be the D (6 bases). The sample was peripheral blood. As DNA, the CDR3 is TGTGCTAGTGGTTGGGACACTAACACTGAAGCTTTCTTT. Translation gives CASGWDTNTEAFF. The entire variable domain, with the rest obtained from reference TRBV12-5 and TRBJ1-1, is as follows: DARVTQTPRHKVTEMGQEVTMRCQPILGHNTVFWYRQTMMQGLELLAYFRNRAPLDDSGMPKDRFSAEMPDATLATLKIQPSEPRDSAVYFCASGWDTNTEAFFGQGTRLTVV.